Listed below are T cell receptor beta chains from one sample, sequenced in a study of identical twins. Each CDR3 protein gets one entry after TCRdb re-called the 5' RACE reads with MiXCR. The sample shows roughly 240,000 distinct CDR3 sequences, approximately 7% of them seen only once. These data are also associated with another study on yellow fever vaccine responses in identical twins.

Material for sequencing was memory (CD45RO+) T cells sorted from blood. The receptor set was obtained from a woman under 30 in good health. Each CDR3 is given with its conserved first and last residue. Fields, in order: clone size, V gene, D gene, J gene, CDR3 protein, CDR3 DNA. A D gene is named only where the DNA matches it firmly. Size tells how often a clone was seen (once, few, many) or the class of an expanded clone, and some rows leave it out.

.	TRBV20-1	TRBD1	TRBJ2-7	CSALNRQGGTYEQYF	TGCAGTGCCCTTAATCGACAGGGGGGAACCTACGAGCAGTACTTC
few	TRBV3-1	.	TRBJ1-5	CASSQMVRRRINQPQHF	TGTGCCAGCAGCCAAATGGTCCGGCGGAGGATAAATCAGCCCCAGCATTTT
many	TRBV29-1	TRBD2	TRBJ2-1	CSSGGTTNNEQFF	TGCAGCTCGGGCGGGACTACCAACAATGAGCAGTTCTTC
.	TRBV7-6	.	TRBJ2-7	CARTGLNYEQYF	TGTGCCAGGACCGGTCTTAACTACGAGCAGTACTTC
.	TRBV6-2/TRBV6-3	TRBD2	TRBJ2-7	CASSYSSSGRAEQYF	TGTGCCAGCAGTTACTCGTCTAGCGGGAGGGCCGAGCAGTACTTC
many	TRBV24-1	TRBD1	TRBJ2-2	CATSDLPGTGRTGELFF	TGTGCCACCAGTGATTTGCCCGGGACAGGGCGGACCGGGGAGCTGTTTTTT
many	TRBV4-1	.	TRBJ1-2	CASSLPVANYGYTF	TGCGCCAGCAGCCTCCCCGTAGCTAACTATGGCTACACCTTC
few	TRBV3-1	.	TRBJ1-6	CASSPTALGETPLHF	TGTGCCAGCAGCCCAACGGCATTAGGGGAGACACCCCTCCACTTT
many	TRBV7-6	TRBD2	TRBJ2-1	CASSVLAGVRDEQFF	TGTGCCAGCAGCGTACTAGCGGGAGTACGCGATGAGCAGTTCTTC
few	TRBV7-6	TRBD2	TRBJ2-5	CASSPRTSAVQETQYF	TGTGCCAGCAGCCCCCGGACTAGCGCCGTCCAAGAGACCCAGTACTTC
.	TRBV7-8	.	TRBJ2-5	CASSRDFQETQYF	TGTGCCAGCAGTCGGGACTTCCAAGAGACCCAGTACTTC
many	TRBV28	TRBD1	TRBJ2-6	CASSHRGPGANVLTF	TGTGCCAGCAGTCACAGGGGGCCTGGGGCCAACGTCCTGACTTTC
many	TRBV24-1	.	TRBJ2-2	CATSDYNSAPGELFF	TGTGCCACCAGTGATTATAACAGTGCCCCTGGGGAGCTGTTTTTT
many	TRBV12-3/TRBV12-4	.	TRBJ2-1	CASSFGQGSYEQFF	TGTGCCAGCAGTTTCGGGCAGGGGTCCTATGAGCAGTTCTTC
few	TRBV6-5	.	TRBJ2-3	CASSYFARVQATDTQYF	TGTGCCAGCAGTTACTTTGCCCGGGTTCAGGCCACAGATACGCAGTATTTT
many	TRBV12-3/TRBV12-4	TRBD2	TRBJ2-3	CASRKTYTSGDTQYF	TGTGCCAGCAGGAAAACCTACACTAGCGGTGATACGCAGTATTTT
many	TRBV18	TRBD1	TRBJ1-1	CASSAGTVEAFF	TGTGCCAGCTCGGCCGGGACAGTGGAAGCTTTCTTT